These T cell receptor beta chains were read from a single sample in a study of read filtering for tumor transcriptome and immune sequencing. TCRdb called the reads again in MiXCR, with one record for every CDR3 protein. The profile covers roughly 61,000 distinct CDR3 sequences, with 9% to 15% appearing a single time and roughly 17% taken by the ten largest. Sequenced material: a population of CD138-negative cells sorted from bone marrow. The receptor source for this set is a donor older than 35 with multiple myeloma. Both conserved end residues are part of each CDR3. A D gene is named only where the DNA matches it firmly. Only part of the rows carry a size: once, few, many, or a class if the clone is expanded.

J gene,V gene,clone size,D gene,CDR3 protein,CDR3 DNA
TRBJ2-3,TRBV2,many,-,CASRLDTGEHSTDTQYF,TGTGCCAGCAGACTAGATACCGGGGAACATAGCACAGATACGCAGTATTTT
TRBJ1-5,TRBV20-1,many,-,CSAMGFRNQPQHF,TGCAGTGCTATGGGGTTTCGCAATCAGCCCCAGCATTTT
TRBJ1-4,TRBV6-1,many,TRBD1,CASSSRQGDDKLFF,TGTGCCAGCAGTAGCAGGCAGGGGGATGACAAACTGTTTTTT
TRBJ1-2,TRBV30,many,-,CAWSMRVGYTF,TGTGCCTGGAGTATGAGGGTCGGCTACACCTTC
TRBJ1-5,TRBV30,many,TRBD1,CAWSRDRAGNQPQHF,TGTGCCTGGAGTAGGGACAGGGCTGGGAATCAGCCCCAGCATTTT
TRBJ1-2,TRBV30,many,TRBD1,CAWSKQGFAGYTF,TGTGCCTGGAGTAAACAGGGGTTCGCTGGCTACACCTTC
TRBJ2-1,TRBV6-5,many,TRBD2,CASSYSGLAESDEQFF,TGTGCCAGCAGTTACTCCGGACTAGCGGAATCCGATGAGCAGTTCTTC
TRBJ1-4,TRBV5-1,many,TRBD1,CASSPVDREGEKLFF,TGCGCCAGCAGCCCCGTGGACAGGGAAGGCGAAAAACTGTTTTTT
TRBJ1-4,TRBV2,many,TRBD1,CASSDWDRNEKLFF,TGTGCCAGCAGTGACTGGGACAGGAATGAAAAACTGTTTTTT
TRBJ1-4,TRBV12-3/TRBV12-4,many,TRBD1,CASSFTTGGEEKLFF,TGTGCCAGCAGTTTTACGACAGGGGGCGAAGAAAAACTGTTTTTT
TRBJ2-3,TRBV11-2,many,-,CASNRRRGTDTQYF,TGTGCCAGCAACCGTCGTAGGGGCACAGATACGCAGTATTTT
TRBJ2-2,TRBV12-3/TRBV12-4,many,-,CASSLTANTGELFF,TGTGCCAGCAGTTTAACAGCGAACACCGGGGAGCTGTTTTTT
TRBJ2-5,TRBV6-2/TRBV6-3,many,TRBD1,CASTPNRGSETQYF,TGTGCCAGCACCCCGAACAGGGGGAGTGAGACCCAGTACTTC
TRBJ2-1,TRBV5-5,many,-,CASSLELGARSSYNEQFF,TGTGCCAGCAGCTTGGAGCTCGGCGCCAGGAGCTCCTACAATGAGCAGTTCTTC
TRBJ2-1,TRBV28,many,-,CASSWETLGFREQFF,TGTGCCAGCAGCTGGGAAACCCTCGGGTTTCGTGAGCAGTTCTTC
TRBJ1-1,TRBV24-1,many,-,CATSDWTYTEAFF,TGTGCCACCAGTGACTGGACATACACTGAAGCTTTCTTT
TRBJ2-7,TRBV5-1,many,TRBD1,CASSPDRVSYEQYF,TGCGCCAGCAGCCCAGACAGGGTCTCCTACGAGCAGTACTTC
TRBJ2-4,TRBV6-5,-,TRBD1,CASYRQGANIQYF,TGTGCCAGCTATCGCCAGGGGGCGAACATTCAGTACTTC
TRBJ1-1,TRBV19,few,-,CASTQRATTEAFF,TGTGCCAGTACCCAGAGGGCGACGACTGAAGCTTTCTTT
TRBJ1-2,TRBV5-6,many,-,CASSFPTSSQGGHGYTF,TGTGCCAGCAGCTTCCCCACATCGTCACAGGGAGGACATGGCTACACCTTC
TRBJ1-1,TRBV14,-,TRBD1,CASSQPSGQGGAEAFF,TGTGCCAGCAGCCAACCCTCGGGACAGGGCGGCGCTGAAGCTTTCTTT
TRBJ2-2,TRBV7-2,many,TRBD1,CASSRPGTGVTGELFF,TGTGCCAGCAGCCGTCCCGGGACAGGGGTCACCGGGGAGCTGTTTTTT
TRBJ1-1,TRBV28,many,-,CASIPGSNTEAFF,TGTGCCAGCATTCCGGGATCAAACACTGAAGCTTTCTTT
TRBJ2-5,TRBV21-1,many,-,CASSKVAETQYF,TGTGCCAGCAGCAAAGTCGCGGAGACCCAGTACTTC
TRBJ1-5,TRBV29-1,many,-,CSVAWSNQPQHF,TGCAGCGTCGCCTGGAGCAATCAGCCCCAGCATTTT
TRBJ1-5,TRBV5-1,many,-,CASSLEGFRNQPQHF,TGCGCCAGCAGCTTGGAGGGGTTTCGCAATCAGCCCCAGCATTTT
TRBJ1-2,TRBV12-3/TRBV12-4,many,-,CASSLRGPSGYTF,TGTGCCAGCAGTTTAAGGGGACCGAGCGGCTACACCTTC
TRBJ1-1,TRBV5-1,many,-,CASSRALPDEAFF,TGCGCCAGCAGCCGCGCCCTCCCGGATGAAGCTTTCTTT
TRBJ2-3,TRBV3-1,many,TRBD2,CASSQTVTSVTDTQYF,TGTGCCAGCAGCCAAACTGTGACTAGCGTGACAGATACGCAGTATTTT
TRBJ2-3,TRBV7-3,-,TRBD2,CASSSTSGDTDTQYF,TGTGCCAGCAGCTCGACTAGCGGGGACACAGATACGCAGTATTTT
TRBJ2-1,TRBV5-1,many,TRBD1,CASSLVPGGYNEQFF,TGCGCCAGCAGCTTGGTTCCAGGGGGATACAATGAGCAGTTCTTC
TRBJ1-1,TRBV18,many,-,CASLDVLGTEAFF,TGTGCCAGTTTGGACGTCCTGGGCACTGAAGCTTTCTTT
TRBJ1-5,TRBV5-1,few,-,CASSLGAGNSNQPQHF,TGCGCCAGCAGCTTGGGGGCAGGGAATAGCAATCAGCCCCAGCATTTT
TRBJ1-2,TRBV5-8,many,TRBD1,CASRSDRGSYGYTF,TGTGCCAGCCGTTCCGACAGGGGTTCTTATGGCTACACCTTC
TRBJ2-5,TRBV4-1,many,-,CASSRRSGTGQETQYF,TGCGCCAGCAGCCGTCGTTCCGGGACTGGCCAAGAGACCCAGTACTTC
TRBJ1-1,TRBV5-1,many,-,CASSQSGGMNTEAFF,TGCGCCAGCAGCCAATCGGGGGGTATGAACACTGAAGCTTTCTTT
TRBJ1-5,TRBV7-6,many,-,CASSLARGPGMSNQPQHF,TGTGCCAGCAGCTTAGCGCGGGGGCCGGGGATGAGCAATCAGCCCCAGCATTTT
TRBJ2-7,TRBV7-9,many,-,CASSEENSPLYEQYF,TGTGCCAGCAGCGAGGAAAACTCACCCCTCTACGAGCAGTACTTC
TRBJ1-1,TRBV4-2,many,-,CASSQARNTEAFF,TGTGCCAGCAGCCAAGCAAGGAACACTGAAGCTTTCTTT
TRBJ2-7,TRBV11-1,many,TRBD1,CASKGTLGGREQYF,TGTGCCAGCAAAGGGACCTTAGGGGGCCGCGAGCAGTACTTC
TRBJ2-2,TRBV7-9,-,TRBD1,CASSQGQIKTTGELFF,TGTGCCAGCAGCCAGGGACAGATTAAGACGACCGGGGAGCTGTTTTTT
TRBJ2-3,TRBV7-9,many,TRBD2,CASSPGLPTDTQYF,TGTGCCAGCAGTCCGGGACTACCCACAGATACGCAGTATTTT
TRBJ2-1,TRBV20-1,-,TRBD2,CSARDFGGWDEQFF,TGCAGTGCTAGAGATTTCGGGGGGTGGGATGAGCAGTTCTTC
TRBJ2-5,TRBV20-1,many,-,CSARGVRGVETQYF,TGCAGTGCTAGAGGTGTCAGGGGAGTGGAGACCCAGTACTTC